The rows below give T cell receptor beta chains drawn from one sample of a study of human T cells and chemical hapten exposure. Each CDR3 protein is one row after TCRdb ran MiXCR on the 5' RACE reads. Here the sample spans more than 140,000 distinct CDR3 sequences, roughly 4% being singletons. Source of these receptors: a female donor in good health. The CDR3 runs from the conserved cysteine through the conserved F or W. A D gene is named only where the DNA matches it firmly. The size entry is marked missing in some rows and otherwise reads once, few, many or a size class.

TRBV4-1	.	TRBD1	TRBJ2-3	TGCGCCAGCAGCCAAGCGGACAGGGGGCACCCAGATACGCAGTATTTT	CASSQADRGHPDTQYF
TRBV3-1	many	.	TRBJ2-1	TGTGCCAGCAGCCACGTAGCCTCCGGGGAGCAGTTCTTC	CASSHVASGEQFF
TRBV25-1	many	.	TRBJ1-6	TGTGCCAGCAGTGGTGTGGGGAGCTCCTATAATTCACCCCTCCACTTT	CASSGVGSSYNSPLHF
TRBV7-2	.	.	TRBJ1-6	TGTGCCAGCAGCTTAGTTGGGGGATCGGGACCGAATTCACCCCTCCACTTT	CASSLVGGSGPNSPLHF
TRBV10-3	many	TRBD2	TRBJ2-3	TGTGCCATCAGTGTGAAGGGACTAGCAACAGATACGCAGTATTTT	CAISVKGLATDTQYF
TRBV27	many	.	TRBJ2-2	TGTGCCAGCAGTTTGAGAACAGGGATTACCGGGGAGCTGTTTTTT	CASSLRTGITGELFF
TRBV11-2	few	.	TRBJ1-5	TGTGCCAGCAGCTTCCGGGACAATCAGCCCCAGCATTTT	CASSFRDNQPQHF
TRBV11-1	many	.	TRBJ2-7	TGTGCCAGCAGCTTAACGGGGGGCGCGAACGAGCAGTACTTC	CASSLTGGANEQYF
TRBV7-9	many	.	TRBJ2-3	TGTGCCAGCAGCCCGAGAGCGCGTGCTAGCACAGATACGCAGTATTTT	CASSPRARASTDTQYF
TRBV21-1	many	.	TRBJ1-3	TGTGCCAGCAGCAAAGGGGTCAAGCTGGGAGAGAACACCATATATTTT	CASSKGVKLGENTIYF
TRBV12-3/TRBV12-4	many	.	TRBJ2-2	TGTGCCAGCAGTTTGAGGGGGGGCCCGAACACCGGGGAGCTGTTTTTT	CASSLRGGPNTGELFF
TRBV5-1	.	.	TRBJ1-1	TGCGCCAGCAGCGCTGTCCGGAACACTGAAGCTTTCTTT	CASSAVRNTEAFF
TRBV12-3/TRBV12-4	many	TRBD2	TRBJ2-1	TGTGCCAGCAGACGGCGGACTAGCGGATATACAATGAAGCAGTTCTTC	CASRRRTSGYTMKQFF
TRBV12-3/TRBV12-4	.	.	TRBJ2-1	TGTGCCAGCAGCCTACAGGCGACCTCCTACAATGAGCAGTTCTTC	CASSLQATSYNEQFF
TRBV2	many	.	TRBJ2-3	TGTGCCAGCACTATGGCCGGAGGTGGCACAGATACGCAGTATTTT	CASTMAGGGTDTQYF
TRBV4-2	many	TRBD1	TRBJ1-4	TGTGCCAGCAGCCAACTGAACAGGGGAGAAGATGAAAAACTGTTTTTT	CASSQLNRGEDEKLFF
TRBV18	few	TRBD1	TRBJ1-2	TGTGCCAGCTCAGACAGGGTTGGCTACACCTTC	CASSDRVGYTF
TRBV5-1	many	.	TRBJ2-1	TGCGCCAGCAGCATCGGGGGTAACTCCTACAATGAGCAGTTCTTC	CASSIGGNSYNEQFF
TRBV13	many	TRBD1	TRBJ1-6	TGTGCCAGCAGCGCGACAGGGTGGGTGAGCTCCTATAATTCACCCCTCCACTTT	CASSATGWVSSYNSPLHF
TRBV6-1	many	TRBD2	TRBJ2-3	TGTGCCAGCAGTACAACAGGACTAGTGGGACCTAGTTTT	CASSTTGLVGPSF
TRBV19	many	TRBD1	TRBJ2-3	TGTGCCAGTAGTAAGAGGGGGCCCACAGATACGCAGTATTTT	CASSKRGPTDTQYF
TRBV6-2/TRBV6-3	many	.	TRBJ2-2	TGTGCCAGCAGCCCCTCGGGCACCGGGGAGCTGTTTTTT	CASSPSGTGELFF
TRBV3-1	many	.	TRBJ1-1	TGTGCCAGCAGCCGAACAGGGCCCACTGAAGCTTTCTTT	CASSRTGPTEAFF
TRBV12-5	many	.	TRBJ1-2	TGTGCTAGTGGCGCCGGGACTGGCTACACCTTC	CASGAGTGYTF
TRBV15	.	TRBD2	TRBJ2-2	TGTGCCACCAGCAGCCCTTCCACTAGCGGACTAACCGGGGAGCTGTTTTTT	CATSSPSTSGLTGELFF
TRBV3-1	many	TRBD2	TRBJ2-3	TGTGCCAGCAGCCAAGATACGGTGCTAGCGGGACGCACAGATACGCAGTATTTT	CASSQDTVLAGRTDTQYF
TRBV7-9	.	TRBD1	TRBJ1-5	TGTGCCAGCAGCTTAGGACAGGGGGACAATCAGCCCCAGCATTTT	CASSLGQGDNQPQHF
TRBV27	many	.	TRBJ2-5	TGTGCCAGCAGAGACTCAGGGGCCAACCAAGAGACCCAGTACTTC	CASRDSGANQETQYF
TRBV2	.	.	TRBJ1-6	TGTGCCAGCAGTGCTGACCATTCACCCCTCCACTTT	CASSADHSPLHF
TRBV12-3/TRBV12-4	many	.	TRBJ1-2	TGTGCCAGCAGTGGGCGGGGTGACGGCGAAAATGGCTACACCTTC	CASSGRGDGENGYTF
TRBV27	many	TRBD2	TRBJ2-7	TGTGCCAGTAGGACTAGCGGGTCCAAAGGGGAGCAGTACTTC	CASRTSGSKGEQYF
TRBV7-3	.	TRBD1	TRBJ1-6	TGTGCCAGCAGCTTTAAAGCAGGGGGAGGCTCACCCCTCCACTTT	CASSFKAGGGSPLHF
TRBV7-9	many	.	TRBJ1-1	TGTGCCAGCAGTAAAGCGGGTGACACTGAAGCTTTCTTT	CASSKAGDTEAFF
TRBV29-1	many	.	TRBJ2-7	TGCAGCGTTGTGGGGACCGGGTCGACCTACGAGCAGTACTTC	CSVVGTGSTYEQYF
TRBV14	many	.	TRBJ1-1	TGTGCCAGCAGCCAAGAAAGGAGTACTGAAGCTTTCTTT	CASSQERSTEAFF
TRBV6-6	many	TRBD1	TRBJ2-2	TGTGCCAGCGTGGACAGGGATAACACCGGGGAGCTGTTTTTT	CASVDRDNTGELFF
TRBV29-1	many	TRBD2	TRBJ2-2	TGCAGCGTTGAAGATGGAGGGGAAAGCGGGGGGGGAACCGGGGAGCTGTTTTTT	CSVEDGGESGGGTGELFF
TRBV27	few	TRBD1	TRBJ1-5	TGTGCCAGCCGCCCCTCAGGGGGCTATCAGCCCCAGCATTTT	CASRPSGGYQPQHF
TRBV7-2	many	TRBD1	TRBJ2-5	TGTGCCAGCAGCCCAAGAAGGGGGCGAGGAGAGACCCAGTACTTC	CASSPRRGRGETQYF
TRBV10-3	many	TRBD2	TRBJ2-3	TGTGCCATCAGTGAGTCCGCGGGGGTCACAGATACGCAGTATTTT	CAISESAGVTDTQYF
TRBV5-4	many	TRBD1	TRBJ1-1	TGTGCCAGCAGGAGATTGGGGGGCAGGGGGCCGGGCACTGAAGCTTTCTTT	CASRRLGGRGPGTEAFF
TRBV10-3	.	.	TRBJ2-2	TGTGCCATCAGTGCGAACCAGTTGGGCCGGGGCACCGGGGAGCTGTTTTTT	CAISANQLGRGTGELFF
TRBV21-1	many	.	TRBJ2-5	TGTGCCAGCAGCTCCCGTCCCGGGACATTCGTGGGGGAGACCCAGTACTTC	CASSSRPGTFVGETQYF
TRBV6-2/TRBV6-3	many	.	TRBJ1-3	TGTGCCAGCAGTTACTCGAAGGGAAACACCATATATTTT	CASSYSKGNTIYF
TRBV15	many	TRBD2	TRBJ2-7	TGTGCCACCAGCGAATCGTTGTCGGGACTAGCGGGGATTTACTACGAGCAGTACTTC	CATSESLSGLAGIYYEQYF
TRBV20-1	many	TRBD1	TRBJ1-1	TGCAGTGCTCCAGGGGGCATGAACACTGAAGCTTTCTTT	CSAPGGMNTEAFF
TRBV7-2	many	.	TRBJ2-1	TGTGCCAGCAGCCTAATGGATTTTAGCTCCTACAATGAGCAGTTCTTC	CASSLMDFSSYNEQFF
TRBV28	many	.	TRBJ1-6	TGTGCCAGCAGTTTCATTCAACAGGGTTTTAGTGATTCACCCCTCCACTTT	CASSFIQQGFSDSPLHF
TRBV7-7	many	TRBD2	TRBJ2-3	TGTGCCAGCAGCTTAAGCGGTCGGGAGGGCACAGATACGCAGTATTTT	CASSLSGREGTDTQYF
TRBV19	.	TRBD1	TRBJ2-3	TGTGCCAGTTTCGGGACAGGGGGCTCCACAGATACGCAGTATTTT	CASFGTGGSTDTQYF
TRBV5-1	many	TRBD1	TRBJ1-4	TGCGCCAGCAGCTTGGTTGGGACAGTGGAAGAAAAACTGTTTTTT	CASSLVGTVEEKLFF
TRBV6-5	many	.	TRBJ2-7	TGTGCCAGCCACCCAGGGGCGGGGGAAAGCTCCTACGAGCAGTACTTC	CASHPGAGESSYEQYF